This T cell receptor beta chain was found in a study of cytomegalovirus exposure and HLA in healthy donors (dated by TCRdb to 2017 to 2019). Study-level background: According to a later analysis, the approximately 120 validation repertoires were produced on the same platform as the 700 or so repertoires of the first cohort. High-throughput TCR immunosequencing, statistical association of individual TCRs with disease status, and machine learning were combined to predict cytomegalovirus infection status. A separate validation cohort of 100 to 150 different subjects was used in addition to the 666-subject first cohort. The study aimed to test whether cataloging public T cell receptors could reveal signatures of past pathogen exposure.

Libraries were prepared through the immunoSEQ multiplex PCR assay. For the original study's pipeline: To diagnose cytomegalovirus status from the catalog of TCR beta chain sequences, a statistical classification framework was built. The table was pulled from immuneACCESS by TCRdb, which kept in-frame rearrangements only. Such tables lose some clones; where checked, under half of the loss comes from unresolved V genes, and the rest has no known cause. V and J calls and clone size come straight from that table; D and trimming were deduced from the DNA. This sample gives 150,000 to 200,000 clones in total; around 80% of them show up just once. The top ten constitute 1% to 1.5% of the sample. Study-level results and caveats: Cytomegalovirus status was reported to be diagnosed by the classifier with high specificity and sensitivity in both the original and validation cohorts. A later analysis lacked HLA typing for the validation cohort, so it scored co-occurrence in that cohort across all 110 or so repertoires. Across donors, most TCR sequences were observed very rarely, whereas some public TCRs were present in many individuals. The study gave a list of around 170 TCR beta chains associated with cytomegalovirus. In a later analysis, TCRs clustered in the first cohort were found to also tend to co-occur in the 110 or so validation repertoires, with approximately 93% of cluster scores above 0. The authors suggested that the approach could potentially be generalized to other disease states and immunological phenotypes. A few of the identified cytomegalovirus-associated TCR beta chains were confirmed in vitro to be specific for cytomegalovirus antigens.

Separate from the approximately 690-subject first cohort, the validation cohort of 120 subjects was the group to which the donors belonged. As regards this clone: Which antigen it targets is not known. Base qualities are not recorded, but no much larger clone differs from it by a single base.

The germline V gene yields SQVTM for CDR1 and ANQGSEA for CDR2. Spanning cysteine to phenylalanine, the CDR3 consists of 15 amino acids. Left in the record is the CDR3 DNA by itself, 45 bases read in frame from the first base. V and J are truncated by 0 bases and 5 bases respectively, leaving an intervening sequence of 16 bases. This clonotype originated in a woman younger than 45 in good health and CMV-seronegative. The rearrangement combines TRBV29-1 with TRBJ1-1; perhaps TRBD1 is the D gene, with 5 bases matching. Sequencing was done on a sample of PBMCs. The CDR3 region has the sequence CSVEDQSGGETEAFF. The DNA sequence is TGCAGCGTTGAAGATCAATCCGGGGGAGAGACTGAAGCTTTCTTT.